This entry is about one T cell receptor (beta chain). The record originates from a study of shared clonotypes between healthy human individuals. This table comes from immunoSEQ multiplex PCR, and its TCRdb copy is limited to in-frame clones, with some not included. The sample gives under 2.5 million clones, just under 95% of which show up once; 0.37% is in the top ten. A CD45RA-negative memory subset and a CD45RA+ naive subset were separated from the CD4+ cells. J was trimmed by 6 bases and V by 1 base; bases with no gene match: 10. CDR1 and CDR2 (germline): PRHDT, FYEKMQ (reference sequence). The CDR3 contains 17 residues.

The gene calls are TRBV13 and TRBJ2-1, with 9 bases lining up with TRBD2. The clonotype comes from a man between 18 and 35 years old in good health. Some clones in this sample may be carry-over from other donors' samples. The sequencing sample was made of naive CD4+ T cells from PBMCs. Subset indicated: CD45RA+ positively selected. This CDR3 reads CASSLEASGTLGNEQFF. Written as DNA, the CDR3 is TGTGCCAGCAGCTTAGAGGCTAGCGGGACGTTGGGCAATGAGCAGTTCTTC. The variable domain in full, with the rest retrieved from reference TRBV13 and TRBJ2-1, is AAGVIQSPRHLIKEKRETATLKCYPIPRHDTVYWYQQGPGQDPQFLISFYEKMQSDKGSIPDRFSAQQFSDYHSELNMSSLELGDSALYFCASSLEASGTLGNEQFFGPGTRLTVL.